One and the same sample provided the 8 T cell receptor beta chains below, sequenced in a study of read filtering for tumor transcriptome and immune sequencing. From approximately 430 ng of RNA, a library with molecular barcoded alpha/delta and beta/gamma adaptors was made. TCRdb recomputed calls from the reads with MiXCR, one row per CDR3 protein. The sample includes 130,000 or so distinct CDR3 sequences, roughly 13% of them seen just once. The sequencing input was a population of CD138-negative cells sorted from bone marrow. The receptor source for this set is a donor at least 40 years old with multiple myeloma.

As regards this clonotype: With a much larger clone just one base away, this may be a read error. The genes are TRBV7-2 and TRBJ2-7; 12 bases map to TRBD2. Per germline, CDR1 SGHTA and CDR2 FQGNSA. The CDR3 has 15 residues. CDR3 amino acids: CACSPTSGSLYEQYF. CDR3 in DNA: TGTGCCTGCAGCCCGACTAGCGGGAGTCTCTACGAGCAGTACTTC.

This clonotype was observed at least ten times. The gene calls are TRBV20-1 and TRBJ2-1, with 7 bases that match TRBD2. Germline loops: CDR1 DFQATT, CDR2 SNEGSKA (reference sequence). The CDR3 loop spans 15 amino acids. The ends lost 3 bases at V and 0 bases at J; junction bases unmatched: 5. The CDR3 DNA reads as TGCAGTGCTAGTAGGCGGGAGATCTCCTACAATGAGCAGTTCTTC. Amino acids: CSASRREISYNEQFF.

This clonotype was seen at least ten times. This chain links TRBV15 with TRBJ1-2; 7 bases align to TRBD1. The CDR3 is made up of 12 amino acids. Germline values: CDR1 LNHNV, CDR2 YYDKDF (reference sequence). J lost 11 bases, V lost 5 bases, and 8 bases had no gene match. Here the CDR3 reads CATSSIQGLYTF. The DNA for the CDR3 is TGTGCCACCAGCTCTATACAGGGGCTGTACACCTTC.

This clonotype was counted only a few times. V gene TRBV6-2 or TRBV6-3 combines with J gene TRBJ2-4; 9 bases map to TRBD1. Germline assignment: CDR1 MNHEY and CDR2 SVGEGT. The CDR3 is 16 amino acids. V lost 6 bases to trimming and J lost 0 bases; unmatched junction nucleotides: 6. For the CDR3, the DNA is TGTGCCAGCAGACGCGGACAGGGGCGAGCCAAAAACATTCAGTACTTC. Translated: CASRRGQGRAKNIQYF.

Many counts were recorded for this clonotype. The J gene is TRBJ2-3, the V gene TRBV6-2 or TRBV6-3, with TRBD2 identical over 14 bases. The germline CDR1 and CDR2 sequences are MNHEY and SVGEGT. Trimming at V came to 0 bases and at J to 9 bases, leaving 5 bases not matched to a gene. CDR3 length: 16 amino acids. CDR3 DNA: TGTGCCAGCAGTTACTCGGGACTAGCGGGAGAGAGCACGCAGTATTTT. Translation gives CASSYSGLAGESTQYF.

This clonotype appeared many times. CDR3 sequence: CAWNIATDTQYF. The CDR3 region has the DNA TGTGCCTGGAACATAGCGACAGATACGCAGTATTTT. The J gene is TRBJ2-3, the V gene TRBV30; possibly TRBD2 for D (5 bases). Germline CDR1 reads GTSNPN; CDR2 reads SVGIG (reference sequence). The germline V and J ends were trimmed by 4 bases and 3 bases, with 8 bases remaining between them. There are 12 residues in the CDR3.

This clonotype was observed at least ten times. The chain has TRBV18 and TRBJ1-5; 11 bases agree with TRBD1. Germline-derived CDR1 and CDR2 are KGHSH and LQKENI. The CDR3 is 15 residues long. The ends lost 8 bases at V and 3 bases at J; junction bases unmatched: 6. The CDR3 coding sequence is TGTGCCAGCGCCTGGACAGGGGGCTTCAATCAGCCCCAGCATTTT. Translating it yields CASAWTGGFNQPQHF.

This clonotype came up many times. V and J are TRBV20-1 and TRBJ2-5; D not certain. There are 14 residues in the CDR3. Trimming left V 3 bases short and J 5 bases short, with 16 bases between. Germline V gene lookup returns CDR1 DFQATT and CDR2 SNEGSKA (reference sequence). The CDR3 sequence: CSASSRLGVETQYF. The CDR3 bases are TGCAGTGCTAGCTCCCGACTTGGCGTGGAGACCCAGTACTTC.